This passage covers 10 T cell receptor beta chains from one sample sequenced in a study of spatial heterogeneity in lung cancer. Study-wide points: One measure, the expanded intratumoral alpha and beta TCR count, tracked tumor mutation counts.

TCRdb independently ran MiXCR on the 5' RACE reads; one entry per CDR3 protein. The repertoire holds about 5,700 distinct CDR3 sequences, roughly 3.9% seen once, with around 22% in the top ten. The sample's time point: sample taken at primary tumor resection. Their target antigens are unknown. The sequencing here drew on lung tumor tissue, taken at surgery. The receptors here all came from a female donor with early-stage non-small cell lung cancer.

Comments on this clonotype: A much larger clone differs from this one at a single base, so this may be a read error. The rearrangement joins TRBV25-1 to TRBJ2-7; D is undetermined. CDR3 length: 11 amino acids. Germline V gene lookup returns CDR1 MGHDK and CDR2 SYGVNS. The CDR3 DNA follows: TGTGCCAGAAGTGATTTGTACGAGCAGTACTTC. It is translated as CARSDLYEQYF.

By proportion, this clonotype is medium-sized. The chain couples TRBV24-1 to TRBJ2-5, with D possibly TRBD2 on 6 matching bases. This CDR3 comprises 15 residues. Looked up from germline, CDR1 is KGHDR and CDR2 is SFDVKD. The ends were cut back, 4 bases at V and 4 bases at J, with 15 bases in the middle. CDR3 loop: CATSETGLLGETQYF. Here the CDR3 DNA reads TGTGCCACCAGTGAGACGGGACTCCTGGGAGAGACCCAGTACTTC.

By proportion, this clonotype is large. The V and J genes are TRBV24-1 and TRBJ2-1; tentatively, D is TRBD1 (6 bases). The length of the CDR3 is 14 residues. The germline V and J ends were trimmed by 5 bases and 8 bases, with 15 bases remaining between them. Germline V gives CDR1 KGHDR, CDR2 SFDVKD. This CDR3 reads CATSGGQSIHEQFF. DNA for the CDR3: TGTGCCACCAGTGGCGGACAGTCTATCCATGAGCAGTTCTTC.

The CDR3 here is CSADLAGGTEQYF. The CDR3 nucleotides are TGCAGTGCTGACCTAGCGGGAGGCACCGAGCAGTACTTC. V gene TRBV20-1 combines with J gene TRBJ2-7, with 11 bases matching TRBD2. The ends lost 5 bases at V and 6 bases at J; junction bases unmatched: 6. Per the germline V gene, CDR1 is DFQATT and CDR2 is SNEGSKA (reference sequence). This CDR3 comprises 13 residues.

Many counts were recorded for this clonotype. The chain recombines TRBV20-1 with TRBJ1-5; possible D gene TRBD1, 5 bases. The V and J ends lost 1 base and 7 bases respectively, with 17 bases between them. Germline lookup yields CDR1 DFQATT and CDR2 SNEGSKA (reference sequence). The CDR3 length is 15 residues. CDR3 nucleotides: TGCAGTGCTAGAGGTTTAATAAGAGGGGAGCAGCCCCAGCATTTT. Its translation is CSARGLIRGEQPQHF.

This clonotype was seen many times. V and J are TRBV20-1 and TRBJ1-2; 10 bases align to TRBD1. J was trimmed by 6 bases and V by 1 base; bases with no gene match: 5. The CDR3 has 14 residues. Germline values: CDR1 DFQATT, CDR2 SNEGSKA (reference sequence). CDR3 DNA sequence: TGCAGTGCTAGAGGGGACAGGGGATGGGATGGCTACACCTTC. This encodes CSARGDRGWDGYTF.

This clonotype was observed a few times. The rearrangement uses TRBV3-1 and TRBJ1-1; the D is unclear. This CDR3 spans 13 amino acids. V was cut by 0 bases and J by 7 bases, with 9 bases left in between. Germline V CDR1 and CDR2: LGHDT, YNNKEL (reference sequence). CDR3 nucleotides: TGTGCCAGCAGCCAAGAAGAAACCCGTGAAGCTTTCTTT. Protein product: CASSQEETREAFF. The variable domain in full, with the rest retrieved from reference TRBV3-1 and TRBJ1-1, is DTAVSQTPKYLVTQMGNDKSIKCEQNLGHDTMYWYKQDSKKFLKIMFSYNNKELIINETVPNRFSPKSPDKAHLNLHINSLELGDSAVYFCASSQEETREAFFGQGTRLTVV.

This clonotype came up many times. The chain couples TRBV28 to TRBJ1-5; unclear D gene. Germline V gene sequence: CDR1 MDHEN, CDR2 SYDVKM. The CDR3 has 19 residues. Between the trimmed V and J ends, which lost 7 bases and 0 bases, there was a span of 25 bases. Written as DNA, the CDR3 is TGTGCCAGCACCTATACCGCCTTAAGAGAAGCTTATAGCAATCAGCCCCAGCATTTT. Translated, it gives CASTYTALREAYSNQPQHF.

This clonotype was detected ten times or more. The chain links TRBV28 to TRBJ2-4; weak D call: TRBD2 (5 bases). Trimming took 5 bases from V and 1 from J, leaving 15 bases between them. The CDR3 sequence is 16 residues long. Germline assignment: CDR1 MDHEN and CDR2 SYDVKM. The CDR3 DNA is TGTGCCAGCAGTCCACATCCTAGCCTGGCCAAAAACATTCAGTACTTC. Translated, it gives CASSPHPSLAKNIQYF.

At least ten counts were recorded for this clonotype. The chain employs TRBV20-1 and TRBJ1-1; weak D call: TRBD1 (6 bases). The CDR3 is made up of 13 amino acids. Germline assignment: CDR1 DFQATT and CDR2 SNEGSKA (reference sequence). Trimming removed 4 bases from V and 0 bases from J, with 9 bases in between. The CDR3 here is CSAKRGMNTEAFF. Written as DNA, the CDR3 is TGCAGTGCTAAAAGGGGGATGAACACTGAAGCTTTCTTT.